These T cell receptor beta chains were read from a single sample in a study of T cell responses to AZD1222 COVID-19 vaccine. Clones were read by immunoSEQ multiplex PCR, and TCRdb kept only the in-frame ones, dropping some. Here the sample spans over 90,000 clones, roughly 88% being singletons. The source material was peripheral blood, sampled on day 0 of AZD1222 vaccination. These receptors were collected from an adult in good health. Each CDR3 is given with its conserved first and last residue. Each record gives: clone size, CDR3 length, D gene, J gene, V gene, CDR3 protein, CDR3 DNA. A D gene is named only where the DNA matches it firmly. Clone size appears in some rows only: once, few, many, or a class for an expanded clone.

size: .; length: 15; D: .; J: TRBJ2-3; V: TRBV7-9; CDR3: CASSLVRSFTDTQYF; DNA: TGTGCCAGCAGCTTAGTTCGGTCCTTCACAGATACGCAGTATTTT
size: .; length: 11; D: .; J: TRBJ1-3; V: TRBV4-2; CDR3: CASSHGNTIYF; DNA: TGTGCCAGCAGCCATGGAAACACCATATATTTT
size: .; length: 14; D: .; J: TRBJ2-7; V: TRBV10-3; CDR3: CAISEAGDPYEQYF; DNA: TGTGCCATCAGTGAGGCAGGGGACCCCTACGAGCAGTACTTC
size: .; length: 14; D: .; J: TRBJ1-3; V: TRBV5-6; CDR3: CASSFFNSGNTIYF; DNA: TGTGCCAGCAGCTTTTTTAACTCTGGAAACACCATATATTTT
size: .; length: 16; D: TRBD1; J: TRBJ2-7; V: TRBV28; CDR3: CASRSGQDLVRYEQYF; DNA: TGTGCCAGCAGGTCGGGACAGGACCTTGTGAGGTACGAGCAGTACTTC
size: .; length: 15; D: .; J: TRBJ1-5; V: TRBV18; CDR3: CASSQGARVNQPQHF; DNA: TGTGCCAGCTCACAGGGAGCCAGGGTAAATCAGCCCCAGCATTTT
size: few; length: 18; D: TRBD2; J: TRBJ2-3; V: TRBV5-6; CDR3: CASSLERGGPSITDTQYF; DNA: TGTGCCAGCAGCTTGGAGCGGGGGGGCCCTAGTATCACAGATACGCAGTATTTT
size: .; length: 17; D: TRBD2; J: TRBJ2-1; V: TRBV4-1; CDR3: CASSQFETSGGYNEQFF; DNA: TGCGCCAGCAGCCAATTCGAGACTAGCGGTGGGTACAATGAGCAGTTCTTC
size: .; length: 16; D: .; J: TRBJ1-5; V: TRBV24-1; CDR3: CATSDLTQGRGQPQHF; DNA: TGTGCCACCAGTGATTTGACCCAGGGAAGGGGTCAGCCCCAGCATTTT
size: .; length: 14; D: .; J: TRBJ1-4; V: TRBV6-5; CDR3: CASSSGTLGEKLFF; DNA: TGTGCCAGCAGCAGCGGGACGCTTGGCGAAAAACTGTTTTTT
size: .; length: 16; D: TRBD1; J: TRBJ1-3; V: TRBV2; CDR3: CASRSRGQPSGNTIYF; DNA: TGTGCCAGCAGAAGCAGGGGGCAACCCTCTGGAAACACCATATATTTT
size: .; length: 13; D: TRBD1; J: TRBJ1-2; V: TRBV6-2/TRBV6-3; CDR3: CASSQDRAHGYTF; DNA: TGTGCCAGCAGCCAAGACAGGGCCCATGGCTACACCTTC
size: .; length: 12; D: .; J: TRBJ2-7; V: TRBV4-1; CDR3: CASSQRGYEQYF; DNA: TGCGCCAGCAGCCAACGGGGGTACGAGCAGTACTTC
size: .; length: 15; D: .; J: TRBJ1-4; V: TRBV7-2; CDR3: CASSLRGGSNEKLFF; DNA: TGTGCCAGCAGCTTACGGGGGGGATCTAATGAAAAACTGTTTTTT
size: .; length: 11; D: .; J: TRBJ1-3; V: TRBV19; CDR3: CASNRLNTIYF; DNA: TGTGCCAGTAATCGCTTAAACACCATATATTTT
size: few; length: 14; D: .; J: TRBJ2-2; V: TRBV21-1; CDR3: CASSKDRNTGELFF; DNA: TGTGCCAGCAGCAAAGACAGGAACACCGGGGAGCTGTTTTTT
size: .; length: 16; D: .; J: TRBJ1-1; V: TRBV7-9; CDR3: CASSLVKRGRGTEAFF; DNA: TGTGCCAGCAGCTTAGTAAAAAGGGGACGGGGGACTGAAGCTTTCTTT
size: .; length: 13; D: .; J: TRBJ1-1; V: TRBV12-3/TRBV12-4; CDR3: CASSLRANTEAFF; DNA: TGTGCCAGCAGTTTACGGGCGAACACTGAAGCTTTCTTT
size: .; length: 15; D: TRBD1; J: TRBJ1-1; V: TRBV18; CDR3: CASSSAWDRETEAFF; DNA: TGTGCCAGCTCATCAGCGTGGGACAGGGAGACTGAAGCTTTCTTT
size: .; length: 14; D: TRBD2; J: TRBJ2-7; V: TRBV27; CDR3: CASRGSGGAQEQYF; DNA: TGTGCCAGCCGTGGGAGCGGGGGGGCTCAGGAGCAGTACTTC
size: .; length: 13; D: .; J: TRBJ1-1; V: TRBV18; CDR3: CASSPGLVTEAFF; DNA: TGTGCCAGCTCACCAGGGTTGGTCACTGAAGCTTTCTTT
size: .; length: 16; D: .; J: TRBJ2-1; V: TRBV14; CDR3: CASSQDWQGPYNEQFF; DNA: TGTGCCAGCAGCCAAGATTGGCAGGGCCCTTACAATGAGCAGTTCTTC
size: .; length: 13; D: .; J: TRBJ2-3; V: TRBV7-2; CDR3: CASSLGLADTQYF; DNA: TGTGCCAGCAGCTTAGGGCTAGCTGATACGCAGTATTTT
size: .; length: 15; D: .; J: TRBJ2-3; V: TRBV14; CDR3: CASSQIFRDTDTQYF; DNA: TGTGCCAGCAGCCAAATCTTCAGGGACACAGATACGCAGTATTTT
size: .; length: 18; D: TRBD1; J: TRBJ2-2; V: TRBV5-5; CDR3: CASSPRGGTGAATGELFF; DNA: TGTGCCAGCAGCCCACGTGGGGGAACAGGGGCCGCCACCGGGGAGCTGTTTTTT
size: .; length: 13; D: .; J: TRBJ2-7; V: TRBV5-1; CDR3: CASSLDWSYEQYF; DNA: TGCGCCAGCAGCTTGGACTGGAGTTACGAGCAGTACTTC
size: .; length: 14; D: .; J: TRBJ2-7; V: TRBV10-1; CDR3: CANAGRGSDYEQYF; DNA: TGCGCCAATGCAGGTCGGGGTTCGGACTACGAGCAGTACTTC
size: .; length: 15; D: TRBD2; J: TRBJ2-3; V: TRBV6-1; CDR3: CASREGSSGRDTQYF; DNA: TGTGCCAGCAGGGAAGGGTCCAGCGGGAGAGATACGCAGTATTTT
size: .; length: 12; D: .; J: TRBJ2-7; V: TRBV6-5; CDR3: CASSRTYYEQYF; DNA: TGTGCCAGCAGCCGGACTTACTACGAGCAGTACTTC
size: .; length: 15; D: TRBD1; J: TRBJ2-7; V: TRBV19; CDR3: CASARQGAETYEQYF; DNA: TGTGCCAGTGCAAGACAGGGGGCAGAGACCTACGAGCAGTACTTC
size: .; length: 13; D: .; J: TRBJ2-2; V: TRBV12-3/TRBV12-4; CDR3: CASSPQRTGELFF; DNA: TGTGCCAGCAGCCCGCAGCGCACCGGGGAGCTGTTTTTT
size: .; length: 13; D: .; J: TRBJ2-1; V: TRBV5-1; CDR3: CASSYRRENEQFF; DNA: TGCGCCAGCAGCTACCGGCGCGAGAATGAGCAGTTCTTC